This TCR beta chain came from a study of OX40 agonist ivuxolimab in advanced cancers. Study in general: Previous treatment with anti-PD-1, anti-PD-L1 or anti-CTLA-4 therapy was allowed; roughly 40% had received some.

Profiled with immunoSEQ multiplex PCR; TCRdb holds only in-frame clones, not every one. The sample has 100,000 to 110,000 clones; around 93% are singletons. If patients had autoimmune disease history or systemic immunosuppression, they were excluded. V lost 6 bases, J lost 9 bases, and 18 bases lay in between. Germline V lookup: CDR1 MNHNY, CDR2 SVGAGI (reference sequence). This CDR3 is 14 amino acids long. This specimen was CD4+ or CD8+ T cells sorted from blood, taken in a trial of the OX40 agonist ivuxolimab. This TCR derives from an adult with an advanced solid tumor such as melanoma, head and neck, liver or kidney cancer. The chain couples TRBV6-6 to TRBJ2-1; D tentatively reads TRBD1 or TRBD2 (5 bases each). CDR3 in amino acids: CASRWGKKPGEQFF. DNA for the CDR3: TGTGCCAGCAGATGGGGGAAAAAGCCTGGTGAGCAGTTCTTC.